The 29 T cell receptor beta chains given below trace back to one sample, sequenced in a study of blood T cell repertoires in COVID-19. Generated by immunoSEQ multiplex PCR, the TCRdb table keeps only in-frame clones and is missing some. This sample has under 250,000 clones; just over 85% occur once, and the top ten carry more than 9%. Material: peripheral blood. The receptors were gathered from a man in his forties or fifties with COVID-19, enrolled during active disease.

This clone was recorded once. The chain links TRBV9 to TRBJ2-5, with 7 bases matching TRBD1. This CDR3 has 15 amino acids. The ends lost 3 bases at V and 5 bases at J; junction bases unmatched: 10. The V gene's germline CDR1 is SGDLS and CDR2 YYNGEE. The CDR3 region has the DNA TGTGCCAGCAGCGATAAACAGGGGATAGGGGAGACCCAGTACTTC. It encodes CASSDKQGIGETQYF.

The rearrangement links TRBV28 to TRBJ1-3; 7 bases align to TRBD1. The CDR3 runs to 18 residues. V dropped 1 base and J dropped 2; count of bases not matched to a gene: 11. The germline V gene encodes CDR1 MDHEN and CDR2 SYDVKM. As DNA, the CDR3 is TGTGCCAGCAGTTTATATGCGGGACAGTCAGTTACTGGAAACACCATATATTTT. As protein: CASSLYAGQSVTGNTIYF. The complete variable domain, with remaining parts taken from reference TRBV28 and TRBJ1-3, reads DVKVTQSSRYLVKRTGEKVFLECVQDMDHENMFWYRQDPGLGLRLIYFSYDVKMKEKGDIPEGYSVSREKKERFSLILESASTNQTSMYLCASSLYAGQSVTGNTIYFGEGSWLTVV.

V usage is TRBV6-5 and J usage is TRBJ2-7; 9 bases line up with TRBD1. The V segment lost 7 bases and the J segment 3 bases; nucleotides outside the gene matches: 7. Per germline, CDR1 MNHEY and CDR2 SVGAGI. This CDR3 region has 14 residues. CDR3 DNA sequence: TGTGCCAGCATGCGGGACAGGGATGTCTACGAGCAGTACTTC. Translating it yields CASMRDRDVYEQYF.

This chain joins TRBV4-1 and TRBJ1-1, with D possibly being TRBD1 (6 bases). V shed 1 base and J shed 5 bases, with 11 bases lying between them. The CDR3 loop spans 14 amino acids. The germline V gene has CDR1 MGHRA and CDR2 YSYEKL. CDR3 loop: CASSQATGLTEAFF. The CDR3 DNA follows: TGCGCCAGCAGCCAAGCCACAGGGTTGACTGAAGCTTTCTTT.

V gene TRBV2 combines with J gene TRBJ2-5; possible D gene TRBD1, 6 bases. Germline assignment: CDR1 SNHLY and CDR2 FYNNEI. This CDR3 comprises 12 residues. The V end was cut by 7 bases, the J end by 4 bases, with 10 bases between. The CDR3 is CASNRVGETQYF. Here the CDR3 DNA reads TGTGCCAGCAACAGGGTAGGAGAGACCCAGTACTTC.

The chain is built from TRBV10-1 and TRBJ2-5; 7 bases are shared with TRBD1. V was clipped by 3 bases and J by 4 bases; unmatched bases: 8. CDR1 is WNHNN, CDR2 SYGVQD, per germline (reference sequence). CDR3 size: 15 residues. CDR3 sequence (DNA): TGCGCCAGCAGTGACGGCGTCAGGGGGATAGAGACCCAGTACTTC. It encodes CASSDGVRGIETQYF.

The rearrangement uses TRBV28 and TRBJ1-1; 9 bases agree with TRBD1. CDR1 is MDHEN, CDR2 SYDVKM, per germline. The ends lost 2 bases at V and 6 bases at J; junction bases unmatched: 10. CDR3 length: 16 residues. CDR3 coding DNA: TGTGCCAGCAGTTTACCCCGGACAGGGGAAATATCTGAAGCTTTCTTT. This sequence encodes CASSLPRTGEISEAFF.

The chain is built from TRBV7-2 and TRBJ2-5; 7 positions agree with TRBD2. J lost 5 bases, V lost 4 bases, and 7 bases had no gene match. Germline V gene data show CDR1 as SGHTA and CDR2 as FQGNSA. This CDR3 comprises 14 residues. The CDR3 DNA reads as TGTGCCAGCAGCTACGGGACTACCCAGGAGACCCAGTACTTC. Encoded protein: CASSYGTTQETQYF.

The CDR3 reads CASSLVLDAEQYF. The CDR3 DNA is TGTGCCAGCAGTTTGGTACTAGACGCCGAGCAGTACTTC. This chain uses TRBV27 with TRBJ2-7; weak D call: TRBD2 (5 bases). The CDR3 runs to 13 residues. Trimming took off 3 bases at V and 6 bases at J, with 12 bases between the two ends. Germline CDR1 and CDR2: MNHEY and SMNVEV (reference sequence).

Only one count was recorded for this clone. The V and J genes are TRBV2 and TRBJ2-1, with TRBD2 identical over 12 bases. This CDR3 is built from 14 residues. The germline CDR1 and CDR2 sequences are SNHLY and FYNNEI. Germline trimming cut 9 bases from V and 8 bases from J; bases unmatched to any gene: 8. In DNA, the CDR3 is TGTGCCAGGCACCTAGCGGGAGGGTCCTATGAGCAGTTCTTC. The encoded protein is CARHLAGGSYEQFF. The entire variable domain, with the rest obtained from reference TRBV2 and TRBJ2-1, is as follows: EPEVTQTPSHQVTQMGQEVILRCVPISNHLYFYWYRQILGQKVEFLVSFYNNEISEKSEIFDDQFSVERPDGSNFTLKIRSTKLEDSAMYFCARHLAGGSYEQFFGPGTRLTVL.

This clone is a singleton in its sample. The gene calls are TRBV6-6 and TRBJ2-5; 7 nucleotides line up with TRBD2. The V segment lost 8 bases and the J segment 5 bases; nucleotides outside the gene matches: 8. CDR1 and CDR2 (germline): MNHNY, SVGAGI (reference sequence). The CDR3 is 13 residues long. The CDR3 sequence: CASRIRDYETQYF. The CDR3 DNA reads TGTGCCAGCCGTATCAGGGACTACGAGACCCAGTACTTC.

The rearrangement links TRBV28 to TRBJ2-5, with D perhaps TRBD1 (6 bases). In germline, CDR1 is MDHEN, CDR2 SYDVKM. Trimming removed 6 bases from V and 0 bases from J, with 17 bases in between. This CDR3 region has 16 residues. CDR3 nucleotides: TGTGCCAGCAGCAATGCGCTCAGGGGAAACCAAGAGACCCAGTACTTC. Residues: CASSNALRGNQETQYF.

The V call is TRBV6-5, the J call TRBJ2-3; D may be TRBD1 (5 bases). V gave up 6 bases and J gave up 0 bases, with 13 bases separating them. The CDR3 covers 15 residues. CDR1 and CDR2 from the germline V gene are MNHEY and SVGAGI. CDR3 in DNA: TGTGCCAGCAGGACTCTCGACAGCAGCACAGATACGCAGTATTTT. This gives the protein CASRTLDSSTDTQYF.

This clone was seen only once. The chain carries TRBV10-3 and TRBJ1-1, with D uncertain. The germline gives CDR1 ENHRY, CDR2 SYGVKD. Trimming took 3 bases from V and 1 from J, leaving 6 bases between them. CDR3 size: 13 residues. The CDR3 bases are TGTGCCATCAGTGAAACAGAGAACACTGAAGCTTTCTTT. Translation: CAISETENTEAFF.

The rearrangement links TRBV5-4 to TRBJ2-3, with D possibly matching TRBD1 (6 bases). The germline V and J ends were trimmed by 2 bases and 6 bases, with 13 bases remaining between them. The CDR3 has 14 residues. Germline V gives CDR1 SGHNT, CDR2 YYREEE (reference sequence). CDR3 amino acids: CASSLPHREDTQYF. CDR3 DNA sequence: TGTGCCAGCAGCTTACCCCACAGGGAGGATACGCAGTATTTT.

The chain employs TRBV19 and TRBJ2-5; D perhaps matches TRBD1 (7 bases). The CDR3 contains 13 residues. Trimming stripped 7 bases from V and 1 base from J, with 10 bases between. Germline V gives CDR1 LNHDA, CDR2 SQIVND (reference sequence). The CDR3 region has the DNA TGTGCCAGTACAGGGGGGCGCCAAGAGACCCAGTACTTC. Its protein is CASTGGRQETQYF.

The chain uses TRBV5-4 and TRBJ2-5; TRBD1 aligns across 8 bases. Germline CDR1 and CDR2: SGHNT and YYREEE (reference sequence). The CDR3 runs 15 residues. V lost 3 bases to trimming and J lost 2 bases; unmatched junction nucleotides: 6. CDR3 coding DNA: TGTGCCAGCAGCTGGTCGGACAGGGCTCAAGAGACCCAGTACTTC. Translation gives CASSWSDRAQETQYF.

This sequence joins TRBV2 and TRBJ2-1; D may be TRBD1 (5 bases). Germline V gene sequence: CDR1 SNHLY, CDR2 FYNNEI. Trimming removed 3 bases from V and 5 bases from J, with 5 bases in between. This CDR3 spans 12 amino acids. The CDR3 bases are TGTGCCAGCAGTGACAGGGACAATGAGCAGTTCTTC. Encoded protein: CASSDRDNEQFF.

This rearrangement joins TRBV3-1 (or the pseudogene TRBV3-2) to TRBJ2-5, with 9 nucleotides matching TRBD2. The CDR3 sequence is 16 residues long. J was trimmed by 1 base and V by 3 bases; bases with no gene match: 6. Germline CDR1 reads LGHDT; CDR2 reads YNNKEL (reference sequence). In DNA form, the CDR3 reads TGTGCCAGCAGCCACGGCGCTAGCGGGGTCCAAGAGACCCAGTACTTC. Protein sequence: CASSHGASGVQETQYF.

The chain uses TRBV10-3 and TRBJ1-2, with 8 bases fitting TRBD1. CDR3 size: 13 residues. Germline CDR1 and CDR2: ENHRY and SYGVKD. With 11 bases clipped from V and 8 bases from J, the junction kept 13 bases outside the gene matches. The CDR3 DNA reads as TGTGCCGCCAAAGACAGGGGAGGAGACGGCTACACCTTC. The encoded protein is CAAKDRGGDGYTF.

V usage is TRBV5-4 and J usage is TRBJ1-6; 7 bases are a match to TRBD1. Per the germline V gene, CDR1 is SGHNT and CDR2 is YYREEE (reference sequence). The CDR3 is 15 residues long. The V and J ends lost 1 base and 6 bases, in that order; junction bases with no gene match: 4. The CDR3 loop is CASSLTGTANSPLHF. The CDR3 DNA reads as TGTGCCAGCAGCTTGACCGGGACAGCTAATTCACCCCTCCACTTT.

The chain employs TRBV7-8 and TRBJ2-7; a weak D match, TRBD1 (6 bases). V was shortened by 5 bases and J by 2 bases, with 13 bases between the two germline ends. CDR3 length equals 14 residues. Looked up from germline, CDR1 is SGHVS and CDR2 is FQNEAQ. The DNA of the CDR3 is TGTGCCAGCAGCCCTTGGGACACCACCTACGAGCAGTACTTC. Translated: CASSPWDTTYEQYF.

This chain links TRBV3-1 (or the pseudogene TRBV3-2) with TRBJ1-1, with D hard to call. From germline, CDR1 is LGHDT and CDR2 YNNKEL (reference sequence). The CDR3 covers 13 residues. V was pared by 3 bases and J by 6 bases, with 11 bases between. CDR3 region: CASSHAGSPEAFF. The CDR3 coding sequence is TGTGCCAGCAGCCACGCGGGGAGTCCTGAAGCTTTCTTT.

CDR3 in amino acids: CAASDSGGGHVNIQYF. In DNA form, the CDR3 reads TGTGCCGCTAGCGATAGCGGGGGTGGGCACGTAAACATTCAGTACTTC. The chain links TRBV6-6 to TRBJ2-4, with TRBD2 matching 9 bases. Trimming removed 11 bases from V and 6 bases from J; junction bases left unmatched: 17. The CDR3 is made up of 16 amino acids. Per germline, CDR1 MNHNY and CDR2 SVGAGI (reference sequence).

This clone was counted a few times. Written as DNA, the CDR3 is TGTGCCAGCAGCTTAGCGAGCGGGAACGAGCAGTACTTC. Encoded protein: CASSLASGNEQYF. The V call is TRBV5-4, the J call TRBJ2-7, with 7 positions matching TRBD2. J lost 5 bases, V lost 2 bases, and 4 bases had no gene match. Per the germline V gene, CDR1 is SGHNT and CDR2 is YYREEE (reference sequence). The CDR3 length is 13 residues. The variable domain in full, completed from reference TRBV5-4 and TRBJ2-7, reads ETGVTQSPTHLIKTRGQQVTLRCSSQSGHNTVSWYQQALGQGPQFIFQYYREEENGRGNFPPRFSGLQFPNYSSELNVNALELDDSALYLCASSLASGNEQYFGPGTRLTVT.

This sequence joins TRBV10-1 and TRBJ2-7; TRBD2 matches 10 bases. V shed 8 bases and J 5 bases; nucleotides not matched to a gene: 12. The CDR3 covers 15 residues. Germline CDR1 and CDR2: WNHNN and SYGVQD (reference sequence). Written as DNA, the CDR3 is TGCGCCAGCGGGAGATATCTAGCGGGAGTCCACGAGCAGTACTTC. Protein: CASGRYLAGVHEQYF.

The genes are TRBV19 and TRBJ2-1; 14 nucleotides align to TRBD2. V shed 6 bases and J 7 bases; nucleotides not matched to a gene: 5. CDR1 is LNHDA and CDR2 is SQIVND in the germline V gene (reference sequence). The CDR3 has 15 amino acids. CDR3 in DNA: TGTGCCAGTAGCCTGGGACTAGCGGGAGTAAATGAGCAGTTCTTC. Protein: CASSLGLAGVNEQFF. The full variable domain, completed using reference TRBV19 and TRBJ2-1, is DGGITQSPKYLFRKEGQNVTLSCEQNLNHDAMYWYRQDPGQGLRLIYYSQIVNDFQKGDIAEGYSVSREKKESFPLTVTSAQKNPTAFYLCASSLGLAGVNEQFFGPGTRLTVL.

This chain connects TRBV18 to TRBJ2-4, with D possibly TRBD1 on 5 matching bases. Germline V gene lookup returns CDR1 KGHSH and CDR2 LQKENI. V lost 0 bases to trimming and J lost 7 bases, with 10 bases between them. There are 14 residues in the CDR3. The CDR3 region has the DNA TGTGCCAGCTCACCACCGAAAGGGGTGAACATTCAGTACTTC. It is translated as CASSPPKGVNIQYF.

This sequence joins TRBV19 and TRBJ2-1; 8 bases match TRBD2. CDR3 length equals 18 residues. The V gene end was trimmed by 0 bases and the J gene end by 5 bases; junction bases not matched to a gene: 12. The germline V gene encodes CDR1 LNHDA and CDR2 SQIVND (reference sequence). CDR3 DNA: TGTGCCAGTAGTATAGATAGTCCGGGACTAGTTTTCCACAATGAGCAGTTCTTC. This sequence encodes CASSIDSPGLVFHNEQFF. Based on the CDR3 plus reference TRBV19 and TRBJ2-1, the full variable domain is DGGITQSPKYLFRKEGQNVTLSCEQNLNHDAMYWYRQDPGQGLRLIYYSQIVNDFQKGDIAEGYSVSREKKESFPLTVTSAQKNPTAFYLCASSIDSPGLVFHNEQFFGPGTRLTVL.